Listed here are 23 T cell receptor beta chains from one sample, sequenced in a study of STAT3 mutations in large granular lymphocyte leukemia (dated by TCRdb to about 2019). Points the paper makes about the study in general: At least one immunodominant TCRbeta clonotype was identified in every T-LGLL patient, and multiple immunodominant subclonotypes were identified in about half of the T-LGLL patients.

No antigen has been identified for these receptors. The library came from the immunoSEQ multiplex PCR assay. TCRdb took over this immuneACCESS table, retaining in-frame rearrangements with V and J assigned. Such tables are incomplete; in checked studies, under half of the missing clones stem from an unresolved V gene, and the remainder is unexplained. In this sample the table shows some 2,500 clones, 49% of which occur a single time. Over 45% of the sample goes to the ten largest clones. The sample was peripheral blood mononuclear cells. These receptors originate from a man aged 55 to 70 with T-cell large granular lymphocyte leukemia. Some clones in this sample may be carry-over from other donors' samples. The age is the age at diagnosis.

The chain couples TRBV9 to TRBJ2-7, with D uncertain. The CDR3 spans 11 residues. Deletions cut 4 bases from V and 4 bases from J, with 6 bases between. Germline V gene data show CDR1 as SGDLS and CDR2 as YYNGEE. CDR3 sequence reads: CASSPGYEQYF. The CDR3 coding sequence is TGTGCCAGCAGCCCCGGTTACGAGCAGTACTTC.

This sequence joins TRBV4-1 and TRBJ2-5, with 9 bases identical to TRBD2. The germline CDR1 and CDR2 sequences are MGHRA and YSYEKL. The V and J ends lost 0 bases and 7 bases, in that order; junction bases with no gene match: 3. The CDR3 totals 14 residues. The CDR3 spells CASSQERGGGTQYF. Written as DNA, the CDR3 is TGCGCCAGCAGCCAAGAGCGGGGGGGCGGGACCCAGTACTTC.

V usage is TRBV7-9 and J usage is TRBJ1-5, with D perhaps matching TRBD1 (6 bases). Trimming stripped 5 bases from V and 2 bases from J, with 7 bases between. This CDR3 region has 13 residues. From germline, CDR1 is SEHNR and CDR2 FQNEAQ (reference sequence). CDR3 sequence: CASSAGGNQPQHF. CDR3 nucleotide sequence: TGTGCCAGCAGCGCAGGGGGCAATCAGCCCCAGCATTTT.

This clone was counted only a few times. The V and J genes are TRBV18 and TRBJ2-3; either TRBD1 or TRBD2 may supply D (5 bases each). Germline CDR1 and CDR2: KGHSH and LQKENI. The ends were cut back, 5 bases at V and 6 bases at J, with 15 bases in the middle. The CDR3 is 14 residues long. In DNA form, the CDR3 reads TGTGCCAGCTCAGCCGGGACCACGACCGATACGCAGTATTTT. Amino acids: CASSAGTTTDTQYF.

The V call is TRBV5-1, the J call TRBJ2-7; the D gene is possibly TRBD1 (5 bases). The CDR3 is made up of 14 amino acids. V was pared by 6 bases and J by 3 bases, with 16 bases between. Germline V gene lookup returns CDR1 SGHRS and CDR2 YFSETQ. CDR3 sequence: CASNDRSGGYEQYF. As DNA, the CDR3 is TGCGCCAGCAACGACAGATCAGGCGGCTACGAGCAGTACTTC.

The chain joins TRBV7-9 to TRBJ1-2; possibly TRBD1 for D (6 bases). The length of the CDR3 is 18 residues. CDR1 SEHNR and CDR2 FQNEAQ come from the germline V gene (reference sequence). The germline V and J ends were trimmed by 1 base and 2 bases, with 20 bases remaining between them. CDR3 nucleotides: TGTGCCAGCAGCTTAGAAGGACAGCTATTCGCCCTGAACTATGGCTACACCTTC. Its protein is CASSLEGQLFALNYGYTF.

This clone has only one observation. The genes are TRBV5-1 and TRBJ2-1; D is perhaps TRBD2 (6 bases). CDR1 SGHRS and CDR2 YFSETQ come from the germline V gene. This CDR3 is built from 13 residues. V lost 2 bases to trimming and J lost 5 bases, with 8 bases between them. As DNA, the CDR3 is TGCGCCAGCAGCTTTGGGGGGAACAATGAGCAGTTCTTC. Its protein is CASSFGGNNEQFF.

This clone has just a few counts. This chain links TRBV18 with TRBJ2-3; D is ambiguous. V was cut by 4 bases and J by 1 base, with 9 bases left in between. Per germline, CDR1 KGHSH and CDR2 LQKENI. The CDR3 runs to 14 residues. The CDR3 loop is CASSLTGGTDTQYF. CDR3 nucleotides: TGTGCCAGCTCACTGACTGGGGGCACAGATACGCAGTATTTT.

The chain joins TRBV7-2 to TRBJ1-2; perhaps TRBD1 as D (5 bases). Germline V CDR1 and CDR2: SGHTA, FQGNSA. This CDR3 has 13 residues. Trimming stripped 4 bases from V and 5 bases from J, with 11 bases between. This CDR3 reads CASSYTQGYGYTF. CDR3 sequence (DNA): TGTGCCAGCAGCTACACCCAGGGTTATGGCTACACCTTC.

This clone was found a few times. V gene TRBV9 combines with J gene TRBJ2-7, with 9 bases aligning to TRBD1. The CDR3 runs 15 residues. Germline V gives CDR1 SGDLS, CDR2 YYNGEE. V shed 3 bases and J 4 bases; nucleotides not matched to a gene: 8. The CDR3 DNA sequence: TGTGCCAGCAGCGCCACGGGACAGGGACTATACGAGCAGTACTTC. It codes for CASSATGQGLYEQYF.

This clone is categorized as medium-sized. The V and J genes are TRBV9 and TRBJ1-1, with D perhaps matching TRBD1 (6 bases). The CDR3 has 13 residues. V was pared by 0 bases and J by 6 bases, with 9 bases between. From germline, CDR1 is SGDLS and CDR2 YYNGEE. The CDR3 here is CASSVDGGPEAFF. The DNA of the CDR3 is TGTGCCAGCAGCGTAGACGGGGGGCCTGAAGCTTTCTTT.

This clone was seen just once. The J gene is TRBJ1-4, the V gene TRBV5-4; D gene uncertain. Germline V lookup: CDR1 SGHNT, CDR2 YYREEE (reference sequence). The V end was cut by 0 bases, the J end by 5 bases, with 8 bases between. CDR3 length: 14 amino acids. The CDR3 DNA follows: TGTGCCAGCAGCTTGGACAGTTCCAATGAAAAACTGTTTTTT. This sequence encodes CASSLDSSNEKLFF.

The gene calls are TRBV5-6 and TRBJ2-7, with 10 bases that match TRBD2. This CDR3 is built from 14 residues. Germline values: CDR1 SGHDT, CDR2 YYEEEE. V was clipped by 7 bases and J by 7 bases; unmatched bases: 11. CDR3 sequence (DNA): TGTGCCAGCGTGCTAGCGGGGGTTGAGCGTGAGCAGTACTTC. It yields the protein CASVLAGVEREQYF.

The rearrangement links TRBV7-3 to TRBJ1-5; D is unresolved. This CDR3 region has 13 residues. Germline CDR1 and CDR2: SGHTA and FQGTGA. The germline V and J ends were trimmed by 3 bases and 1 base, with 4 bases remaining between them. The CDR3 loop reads CASSLDSNQPQHF. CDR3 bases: TGTGCCAGCAGCTTGGACAGCAATCAGCCCCAGCATTTT.

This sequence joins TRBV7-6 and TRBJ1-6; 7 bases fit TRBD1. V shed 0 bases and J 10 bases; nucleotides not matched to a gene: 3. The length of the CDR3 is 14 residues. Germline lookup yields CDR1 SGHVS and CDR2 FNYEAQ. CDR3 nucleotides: TGTGCCAGCAGCTTAGCAGGGGGCGGCTCACCCCTCCACTTT. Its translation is CASSLAGGGSPLHF. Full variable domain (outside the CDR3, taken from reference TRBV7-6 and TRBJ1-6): GAGVSQSPRYKVTKRGQDVALRCDPISGHVSLYWYRQALGQGPEFLTYFNYEAQQDKSGLPNDRFSAERPEGSISTLTIQRTEQRDSAMYRCASSLAGGGSPLHFGNGTRLTVT.

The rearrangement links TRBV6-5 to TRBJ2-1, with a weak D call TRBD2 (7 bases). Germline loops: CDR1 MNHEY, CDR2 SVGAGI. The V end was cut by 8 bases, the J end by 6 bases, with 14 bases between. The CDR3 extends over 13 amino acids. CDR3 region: CASGIAGANEQFF. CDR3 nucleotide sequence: TGTGCCAGCGGTATTGCGGGGGCCAATGAGCAGTTCTTC.

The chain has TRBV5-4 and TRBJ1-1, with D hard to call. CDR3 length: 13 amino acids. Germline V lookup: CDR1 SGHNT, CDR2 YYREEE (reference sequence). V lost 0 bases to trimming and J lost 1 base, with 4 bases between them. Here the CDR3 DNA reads TGTGCCAGCAGCTTGGAAGAGAACACTGAAGCTTTCTTT. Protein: CASSLEENTEAFF.

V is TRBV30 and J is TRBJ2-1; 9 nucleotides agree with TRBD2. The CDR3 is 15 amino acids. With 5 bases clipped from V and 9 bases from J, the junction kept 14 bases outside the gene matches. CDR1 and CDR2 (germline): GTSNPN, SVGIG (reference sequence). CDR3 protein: CAWDPLAGAGGEQFF. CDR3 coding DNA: TGTGCCTGGGATCCGTTAGCGGGGGCCGGGGGTGAGCAGTTCTTC.

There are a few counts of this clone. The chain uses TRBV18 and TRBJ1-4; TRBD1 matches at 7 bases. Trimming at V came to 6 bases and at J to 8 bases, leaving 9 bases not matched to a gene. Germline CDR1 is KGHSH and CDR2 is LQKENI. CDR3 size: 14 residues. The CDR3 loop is CASSPTGLGEKLFF. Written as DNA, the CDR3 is TGTGCCAGCTCGCCGACAGGGCTTGGGGAAAAACTGTTTTTT.

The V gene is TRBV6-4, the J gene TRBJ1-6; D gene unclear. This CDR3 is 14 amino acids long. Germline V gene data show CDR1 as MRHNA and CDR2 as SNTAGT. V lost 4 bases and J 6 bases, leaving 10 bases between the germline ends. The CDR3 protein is CASSVGSGNSPLHF. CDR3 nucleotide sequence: TGTGCCAGCAGTGTAGGCTCCGGTAATTCACCCCTCCACTTT.

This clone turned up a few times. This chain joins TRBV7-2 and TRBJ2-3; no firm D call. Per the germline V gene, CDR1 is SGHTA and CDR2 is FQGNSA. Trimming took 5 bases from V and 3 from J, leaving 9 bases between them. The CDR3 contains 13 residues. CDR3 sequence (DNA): TGTGCCAGCAGCCCCCGGCGAACAGATACGCAGTATTTT. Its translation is CASSPRRTDTQYF.

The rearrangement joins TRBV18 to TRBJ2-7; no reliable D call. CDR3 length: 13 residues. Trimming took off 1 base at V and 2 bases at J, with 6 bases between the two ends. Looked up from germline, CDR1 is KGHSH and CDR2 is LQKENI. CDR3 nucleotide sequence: TGTGCCAGCTCACCACAGGGCCCCTACGAGCAGTACTTC. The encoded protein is CASSPQGPYEQYF.

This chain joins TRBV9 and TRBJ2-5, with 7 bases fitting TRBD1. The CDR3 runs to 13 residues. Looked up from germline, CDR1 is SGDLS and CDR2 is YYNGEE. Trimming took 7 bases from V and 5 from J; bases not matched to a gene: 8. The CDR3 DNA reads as TGTGCCAGCGGTGGGACAGAAGTGGAGACCCAGTACTTC. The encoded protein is CASGGTEVETQYF. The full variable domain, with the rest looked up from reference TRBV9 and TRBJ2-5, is DSGVTQTPKHLITATGQRVTLRCSPRSGDLSVYWYQQSLDQGLQFLIQYYNGEERAKGNILERFSAQQFPDLHSELNLSSLELGDSALYFCASGGTEVETQYFGPGTRLLVL.